This is a list of T cell receptor beta chains from one sample in a study of tumor and adjacent non-tumor tissue in lung cancer. TCRdb reanalysed the multiplex PCR reads using MiXCR and keeps one entry per CDR3 protein. The sample holds fewer than 85,000 distinct CDR3 sequences; over 75% are singletons and the top ten take approximately 12%. The specimen was lung tumor tissue. The receptor source for this set is a woman in her fifties or sixties with non-small cell lung cancer. Each CDR3 is given with its conserved first and last residue. The D gene is left open where the match is weak. Size values are once, few and many counts, or a class for expanded clones, and some rows have none.

V gene	clone size	J gene	D gene	CDR3 DNA	CDR3 protein
TRBV7-9	many	TRBJ2-3	-	TGTGCCAGCAGCTTCGGGGCCTCCGGTACAGATACGCAGTATTTT	CASSFGASGTDTQYF
TRBV6-1	-	TRBJ2-3	TRBD2	TGTGCCAGCAAGGTGACTAGCAGGAGGGGTACGCAGTATTTT	CASKVTSRRGTQYF
TRBV28	-	TRBJ1-6	-	TGTTCCAGCAGTTCGTCAGGGGCGGTTAACCTCCACTTT	CSSSSSGAVNLHF
TRBV4-2	-	TRBJ2-7	TRBD2	TGTGCCAGCAGTCAAGAATCTAGCGGGTCTTCCTACGAGCAGAACTTC	CASSQESSGSSYEQNF
TRBV6-2/TRBV6-3	-	TRBJ1-5	-	TGTGACAGCAGTGACGTACTACGGCCCCAGCATTTT	CDSSDVLRPQHF
TRBV28	-	TRBJ1-1	-	TGTGCCAGCAGTTACCCTTCCGGCAGGGACACTGAAGCTTCCTTT	CASSYPSGRDTEASF
TRBV11-2	few	TRBJ2-1	-	TGCGCCAGCAGCATAGAGGCAGGCGGCGAGCAGTTCTTC	CASSIEAGGEQFF
TRBV6-5	-	TRBJ1-3	-	TGTGCCAACAGTTACTCGAATGCCTTGGGGTCGGGAAACACCATATATTTT	CANSYSNALGSGNTIYF
TRBV10-2	-	TRBJ2-6	-	TGCGCCAGCAATGACATTACTGCGGGGACCAACGTCCTGACTTTC	CASNDITAGTNVLTF
TRBV6-5	many	TRBJ2-1	-	TGTGCCAGCGGTAATAAGGGGCTTTACAATGAGCAGTTCTTC	CASGNKGLYNEQFF
TRBV4-1	-	TRBJ2-7	-	TGCGCCGGCAGCCAAGATCCCGGACATTCATACGAGCAGTATTTC	CAGSQDPGHSYEQYF
TRBV29-1	-	TRBJ1-3	TRBD1	TGCAACGTTGGAAGCCCAGGCAGGGACAGTGGAAACACCGTATATTTT	CNVGSPGRDSGNTVYF
TRBV11-3	-	TRBJ2-4	TRBD1	TGTGTCAGCAGCTCAACAAGGGAAGGGGGCATTCATTACTTC	CVSSSTREGGIHYF
TRBV29-1	-	TRBJ2-1	-	TGCAGCATTGATGCTCTATCCTACAATGAGCAGTTCTTC	CSIDALSYNEQFF